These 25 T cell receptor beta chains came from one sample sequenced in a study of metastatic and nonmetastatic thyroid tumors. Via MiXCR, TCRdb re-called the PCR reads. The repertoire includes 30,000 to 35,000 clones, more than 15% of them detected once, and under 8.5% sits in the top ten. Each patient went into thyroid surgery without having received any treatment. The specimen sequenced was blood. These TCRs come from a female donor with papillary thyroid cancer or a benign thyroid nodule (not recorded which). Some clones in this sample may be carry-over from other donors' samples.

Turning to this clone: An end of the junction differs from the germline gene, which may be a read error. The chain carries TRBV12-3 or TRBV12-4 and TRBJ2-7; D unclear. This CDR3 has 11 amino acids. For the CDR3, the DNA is TGTGCCAGCAGTTTAAAAGTGCAAGAGGACTTC. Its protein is CASSLKVQEDF.

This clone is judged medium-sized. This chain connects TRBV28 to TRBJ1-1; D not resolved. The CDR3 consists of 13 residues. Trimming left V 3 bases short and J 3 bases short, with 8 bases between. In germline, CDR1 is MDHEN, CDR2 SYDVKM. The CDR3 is CASSLDGDTEAFF. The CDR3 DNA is TGTGCCAGCAGTTTGGACGGTGACACTGAAGCTTTCTTT.

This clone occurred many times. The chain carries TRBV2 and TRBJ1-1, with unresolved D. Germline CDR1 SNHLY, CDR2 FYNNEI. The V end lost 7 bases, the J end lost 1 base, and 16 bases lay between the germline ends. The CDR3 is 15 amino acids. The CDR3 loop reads CASNQVRRANTEAFF. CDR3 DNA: TGTGCCAGCAATCAAGTGAGGCGGGCGAACACTGAAGCTTTCTTT.

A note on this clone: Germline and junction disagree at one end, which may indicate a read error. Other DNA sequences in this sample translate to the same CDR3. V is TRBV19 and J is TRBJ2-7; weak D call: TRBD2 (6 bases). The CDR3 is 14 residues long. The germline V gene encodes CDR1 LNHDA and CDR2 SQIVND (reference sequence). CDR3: CASSIAAGIYEQYF. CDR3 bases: TGTGCCAGCAGTATAGCTGCGGGGATTTACGAGCAGTACTTC.

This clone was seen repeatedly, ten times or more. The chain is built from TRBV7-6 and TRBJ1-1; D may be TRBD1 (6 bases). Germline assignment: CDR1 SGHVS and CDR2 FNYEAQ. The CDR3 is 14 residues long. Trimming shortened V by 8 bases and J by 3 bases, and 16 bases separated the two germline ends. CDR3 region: CASGPGGADTEAFF. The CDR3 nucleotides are TGTGCCAGCGGCCCTGGGGGCGCGGACACTGAAGCTTTCTTT.

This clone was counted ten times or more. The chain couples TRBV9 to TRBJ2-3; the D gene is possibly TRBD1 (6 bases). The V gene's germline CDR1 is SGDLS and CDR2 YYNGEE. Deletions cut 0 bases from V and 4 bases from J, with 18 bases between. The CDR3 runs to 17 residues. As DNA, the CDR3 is TGTGCCAGCAGCGTAGTTGAAACAGGGTTTCAGTCAGATACGCAGTATTTT. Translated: CASSVVETGFQSDTQYF.

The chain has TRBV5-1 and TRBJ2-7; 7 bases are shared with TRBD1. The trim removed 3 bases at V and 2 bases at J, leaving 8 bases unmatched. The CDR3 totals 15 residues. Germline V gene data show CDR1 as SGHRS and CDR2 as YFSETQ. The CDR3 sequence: CASSSTPTGTYEQYF. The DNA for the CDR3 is TGCGCCAGCAGCTCTACTCCGACAGGGACCTACGAGCAGTACTTC.

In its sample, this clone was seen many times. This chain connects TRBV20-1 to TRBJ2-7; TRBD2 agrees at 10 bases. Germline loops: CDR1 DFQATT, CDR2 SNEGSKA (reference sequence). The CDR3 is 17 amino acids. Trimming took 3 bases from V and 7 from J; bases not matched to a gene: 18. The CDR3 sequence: CSARPNYFLAGAGEQYF. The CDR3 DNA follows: TGCAGTGCTAGGCCCAACTACTTTCTAGCGGGAGCGGGTGAGCAGTACTTC.

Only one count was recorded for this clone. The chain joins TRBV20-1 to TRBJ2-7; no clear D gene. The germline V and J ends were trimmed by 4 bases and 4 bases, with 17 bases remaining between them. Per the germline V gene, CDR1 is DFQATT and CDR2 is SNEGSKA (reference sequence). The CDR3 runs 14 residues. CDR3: CSANGRRAPYEQYF. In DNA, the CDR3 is TGCAGTGCTAATGGACGTCGGGCCCCTTACGAGCAGTACTTC.

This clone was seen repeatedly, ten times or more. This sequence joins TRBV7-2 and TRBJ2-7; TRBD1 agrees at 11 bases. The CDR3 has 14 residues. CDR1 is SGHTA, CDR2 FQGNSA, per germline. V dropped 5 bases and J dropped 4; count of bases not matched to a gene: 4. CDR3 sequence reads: CASSRTGGLYEQYF. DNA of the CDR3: TGTGCCAGCAGCCGGACAGGGGGCTTGTACGAGCAGTACTTC.

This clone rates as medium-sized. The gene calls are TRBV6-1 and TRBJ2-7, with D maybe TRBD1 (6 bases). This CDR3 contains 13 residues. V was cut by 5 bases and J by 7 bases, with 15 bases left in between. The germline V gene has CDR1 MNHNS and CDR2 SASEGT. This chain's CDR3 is CASSKTGRGEQYF. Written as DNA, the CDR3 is TGTGCCAGCAGTAAAACAGGGCGAGGAGAGCAGTACTTC.

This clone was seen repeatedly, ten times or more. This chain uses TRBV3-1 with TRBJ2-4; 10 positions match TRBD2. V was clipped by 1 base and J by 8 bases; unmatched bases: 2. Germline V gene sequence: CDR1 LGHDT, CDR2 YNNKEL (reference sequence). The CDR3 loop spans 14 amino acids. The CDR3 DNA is TGTGCCAGCAGCCAAGCTAGCGGGAGTGACATTCAGTACTTC. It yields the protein CASSQASGSDIQYF.

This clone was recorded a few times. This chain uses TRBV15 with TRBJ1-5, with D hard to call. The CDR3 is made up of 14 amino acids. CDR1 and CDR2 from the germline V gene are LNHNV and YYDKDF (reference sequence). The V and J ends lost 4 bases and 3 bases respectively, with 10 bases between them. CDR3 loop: CATSKEGTNQPQHF. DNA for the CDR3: TGTGCCACCAGCAAGGAGGGTACCAATCAGCCCCAGCATTTT.

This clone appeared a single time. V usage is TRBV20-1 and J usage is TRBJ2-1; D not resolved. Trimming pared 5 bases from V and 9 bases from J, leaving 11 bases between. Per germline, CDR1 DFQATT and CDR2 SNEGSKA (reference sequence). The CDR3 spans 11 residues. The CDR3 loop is CSAELAGEQFF. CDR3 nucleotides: TGCAGTGCTGAACTTGCCGGTGAGCAGTTCTTC.

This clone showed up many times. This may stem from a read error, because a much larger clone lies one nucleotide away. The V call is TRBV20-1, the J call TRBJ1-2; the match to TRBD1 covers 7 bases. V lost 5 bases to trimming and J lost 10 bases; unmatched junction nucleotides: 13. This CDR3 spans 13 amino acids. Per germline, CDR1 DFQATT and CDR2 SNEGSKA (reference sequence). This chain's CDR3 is CSAPLQGNLDYTF. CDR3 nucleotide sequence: TGCAGTGCTCCGTTACAGGGGAATCTTGACTACACCTTC.

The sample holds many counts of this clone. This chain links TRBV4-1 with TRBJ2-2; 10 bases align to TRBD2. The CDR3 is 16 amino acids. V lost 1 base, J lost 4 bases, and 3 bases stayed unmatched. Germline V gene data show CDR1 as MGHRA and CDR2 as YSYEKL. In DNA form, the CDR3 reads TGCGCCAGCAGCCAAGGGGGACTAGCGCTCACCGGGGAGCTGTTTTTT. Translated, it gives CASSQGGLALTGELFF.

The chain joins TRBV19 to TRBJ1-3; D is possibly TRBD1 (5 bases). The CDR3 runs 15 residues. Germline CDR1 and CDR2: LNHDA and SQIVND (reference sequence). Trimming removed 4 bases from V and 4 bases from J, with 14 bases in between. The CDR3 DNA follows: TGTGCCAGTAGTAAGAGCAGGGTCTCGGGAAACACCATATATTTT. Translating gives CASSKSRVSGNTIYF.

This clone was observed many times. CDR3 sequence: CSARQLAGPYEQYF. The CDR3 region has the DNA TGCAGTGCTAGGCAGCTAGCGGGACCATACGAGCAGTACTTC. This chain connects TRBV20-1 to TRBJ2-7; TRBD2 matches 9 bases. CDR1 is DFQATT, CDR2 SNEGSKA, per germline (reference sequence). Losses at the gene ends were 3 bases for V and 4 bases for J; bases not matched to a gene: 7. CDR3 size: 14 residues.

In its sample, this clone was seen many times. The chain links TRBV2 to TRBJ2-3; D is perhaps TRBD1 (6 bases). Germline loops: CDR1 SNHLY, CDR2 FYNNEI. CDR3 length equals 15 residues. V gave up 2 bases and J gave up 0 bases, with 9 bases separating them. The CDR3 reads CASSETTGSTDTQYF. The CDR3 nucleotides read TGTGCCAGCAGTGAAACGACAGGTAGCACAGATACGCAGTATTTT.

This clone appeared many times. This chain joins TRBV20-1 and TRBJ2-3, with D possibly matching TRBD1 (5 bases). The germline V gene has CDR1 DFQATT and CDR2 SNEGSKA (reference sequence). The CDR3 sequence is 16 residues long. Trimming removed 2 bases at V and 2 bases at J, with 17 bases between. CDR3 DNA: TGCAGTGCTAGAAGGGTGGGGCTCACCCACACAGATACGCAGTATTTT. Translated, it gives CSARRVGLTHTDTQYF.

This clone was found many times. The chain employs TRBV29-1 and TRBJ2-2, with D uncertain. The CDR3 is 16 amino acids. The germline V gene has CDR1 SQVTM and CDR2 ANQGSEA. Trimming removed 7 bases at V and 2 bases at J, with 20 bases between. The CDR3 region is CSASPPWGQNTGELFF. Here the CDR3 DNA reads TGCAGCGCTTCACCTCCTTGGGGTCAAAACACCGGGGAGCTGTTTTTT.

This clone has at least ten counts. The CDR3 coding sequence is TGTGCCAGCAGTTCCGAGACAGGGGGAGAGACCCAGTACTTC. As protein: CASSSETGGETQYF. The rearrangement uses TRBV12-3 or TRBV12-4 and TRBJ2-5, with TRBD1 matching over 9 bases. The V segment lost 4 bases and the J segment 4 bases; nucleotides outside the gene matches: 4. This CDR3 is 14 amino acids long.

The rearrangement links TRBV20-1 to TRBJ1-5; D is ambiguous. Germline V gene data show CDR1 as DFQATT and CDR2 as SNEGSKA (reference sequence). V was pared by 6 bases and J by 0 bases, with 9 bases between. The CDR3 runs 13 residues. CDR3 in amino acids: CSAGSISNQPQHF. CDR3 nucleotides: TGCAGTGCCGGGTCGATTAGCAATCAGCCCCAGCATTTT.

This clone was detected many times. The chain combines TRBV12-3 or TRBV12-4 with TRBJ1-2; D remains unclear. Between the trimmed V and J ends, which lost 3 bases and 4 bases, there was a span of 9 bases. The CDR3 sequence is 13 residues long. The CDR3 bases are TGTGCCAGCAGTTTTGGAAGACCCTATGGCTACACCTTC. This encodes CASSFGRPYGYTF.

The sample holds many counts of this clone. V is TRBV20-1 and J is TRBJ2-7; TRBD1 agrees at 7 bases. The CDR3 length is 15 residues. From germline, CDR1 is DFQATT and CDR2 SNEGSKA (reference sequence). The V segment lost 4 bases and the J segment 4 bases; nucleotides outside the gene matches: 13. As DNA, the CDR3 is TGCAGTGCTACACTTACCGGGACAGCTAGATACGAGCAGTACTTC. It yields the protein CSATLTGTARYEQYF.